This is a list of T cell receptor beta chains from one sample in a study of cytomegalovirus exposure and HLA in healthy donors. Data came from immunoSEQ multiplex PCR; TCRdb stores just in-frame clones and leaves some out. This sample has 40,000 to 45,000 clones, with over 55% found just once. Material for sequencing was PBMCs. The receptors here all came from a human donor in good health. Each CDR3 is given with its conserved first and last residue. A D gene is named only where the DNA matches it firmly. A row's size may be missing; if present it is once, few, many or a size class.

>TRBJ2-3|TRBV4-1|TRBD2|NA
CASSPLLTSGGAGTDTQYF
TGCGCCAGCAGCCCCCTCCTGACTAGCGGGGGGGCGGGCACAGATACGCAGTATTTT
>TRBJ1-2|TRBV6-5|TRBD1|NA
CASSPGQDVYGYTF
TGTGCCAGCTCCCCGGGACAGGATGTGTATGGCTACACCTTC
>TRBJ1-5|TRBV5-4|NA|NA
CASSLDRFQPQHF
TGTGCCAGCAGCTTGGACAGGTTCCAGCCCCAGCATTTT
>TRBJ2-2|TRBV29-1|NA|NA
CSGSRGAMNTGELFF
TGCAGCGGCTCCCGGGGGGCGATGAACACCGGGGAGCTGTTTTTT
>TRBJ1-3|TRBV7-6|TRBD1|few
CASSGRGDRADTIYF
TGTGCCAGCAGCGGCCGCGGGGACAGGGCGGACACCATATATTTT
>TRBJ2-1|TRBV9|NA|NA
CASSVLARSSYNEQFF
TGTGCCAGCAGTGTACTAGCCCGAAGCTCCTACAATGAGCAGTTCTTC
>TRBJ2-5|TRBV21-1|NA|NA
CASSGGDQETQYF
TGTGCCAGCAGTGGGGGGGACCAAGAGACCCAGTACTTC
>TRBJ1-2|TRBV6-6|NA|NA
CASSHYSEGYGYTF
TGTGCCAGCAGTCACTACTCCGAGGGCTATGGCTACACCTTC
>TRBJ2-3|TRBV11-2|TRBD2|once
CASSSPLAGDTDTQYF
TGTGCCAGCAGCTCCCCTCTAGCGGGAGACACAGATACGCAGTATTTT
>TRBJ2-5|TRBV4-1|NA|NA
CASSQEVTGWQETQYF
TGCGCCAGCAGCCAAGAAGTGACGGGGTGGCAAGAGACCCAGTACTTC
>TRBJ2-3|TRBV7-9|NA|NA
CASSFARTDTQYF
TGTGCCAGCAGCTTCGCGAGGACTGATACGCAGTATTTT
>TRBJ1-5|TRBV30|NA|NA
CAWSGLDVNQPQHF
TGTGCCTGGAGCGGGTTGGATGTCAATCAGCCCCAGCATTTT
>TRBJ1-2|TRBV30|NA|NA
CAWGEGVSGYTF
TGTGCCTGGGGGGAGGGGGTTAGTGGCTACACCTTC
>TRBJ2-7|TRBV4-2|NA|NA
CASSQVLPANEQYF
TGTGCCAGCAGCCAAGTTTTACCAGCGAACGAGCAGTACTTC
>TRBJ1-6|TRBV30|NA|NA
CAWIRGYNSPLHF
TGTGCCTGGATCAGGGGCTATAATTCACCCCTCCACTTT
>TRBJ2-5|TRBV6-6|TRBD2|NA
CASKRGGERRQETQYF
TGTGCCAGCAAGCGGGGGGGCGAACGTCGACAAGAGACCCAGTACTTC
>TRBJ2-5|TRBV18|NA|NA
CASERARTQETQYF
TGTGCCAGCGAGCGGGCGAGAACCCAAGAGACCCAGTACTTC
>TRBJ2-3|TRBV29-1|TRBD2|NA
CSVEDRWSGGGNTDTQYF
TGCAGCGTTGAAGATCGATGGTCGGGAGGAGGTAACACAGATACGCAGTATTTT
>TRBJ2-3|TRBV4-3|TRBD2|few
CASSQGPGGNTQYF
TGCGCCAGCAGCCAAGGGCCCGGGGGGAATACGCAGTATTTT
>TRBJ1-3|TRBV7-2|TRBD1|NA
CASSLTRGPGNTIYF
TGTGCCAGCAGCTTGACTAGGGGGCCTGGAAACACCATATATTTT
>TRBJ1-1|TRBV7-3|NA|NA
CASSFHRYTEAFF
TGTGCCAGCAGCTTCCACAGGTACACTGAAGCTTTCTTT
>TRBJ2-6|TRBV30|NA|few
CAWQDSGANVLTF
TGTGCCTGGCAGGACTCTGGGGCCAACGTCCTGACTTTC
>TRBJ2-1|TRBV4-1|NA|NA
CASSQVREDGNEQFF
TGCGCCAGCAGCCAAGTGAGGGAGGACGGGAATGAGCAGTTCTTC
>TRBJ2-2|TRBV9|NA|few
CASSPRGTNTGELFF
TGTGCCAGCAGCCCCAGGGGTACGAACACCGGGGAGCTGTTTTTT
>TRBJ2-7|TRBV11-2|TRBD1|NA
CASRGTGVSYEQYF
TGTGCCAGCAGGGGGACAGGGGTTTCCTACGAGCAGTACTTC
>TRBJ2-7|TRBV9|NA|NA
CASSVGGRGAYEQYF
TGTGCCAGCAGCGTAGGGGGCAGGGGCGCCTACGAGCAGTACTTC
>TRBJ2-6|TRBV30|NA|NA
CAWSVIRDFTITGANVLTF
TGTGCCTGGAGTGTAATAAGGGACTTCACTATCACTGGGGCCAACGTCCTGACTTTC